The following is a TCR beta chain sequence with its context. Its antigen is unidentified. This record belongs to a study of shared clonotypes between healthy human individuals. Findings and limits, study-wide: Relative to memory subsets, naive subsets generally showed larger estimated richness.

The germline V gene encodes CDR1 SGHNT and CDR2 YENEEA. V dropped 5 bases and J dropped 5; count of bases not matched to a gene: 14. The CDR3 contains 19 residues. Here immunoSEQ multiplex PCR was the method, and the copy in TCRdb shows in-frame clones only, minus some. The repertoire consists of some 1,400,000 clones, with more than 95% occurring once and the leading ten covering approximately 1.1%. Each of the donors was a healthy adult who was HIV-negative and had not had a recent acute infection or vaccination. The chain carries TRBV11-3 and TRBJ2-3; TRBD2 matches at 15 bases. The TCR comes from a man under 40 in good health. Sequences were obtained from naive CD4+ T cells sorted from blood. Subset denoted: CD45RA+ positively selected. DNA of the CDR3: TGTGCCAGCAGCCCCGGAGGACTAGCGGGAGGGCTCACGCAAGATACGCAGTATTTT. As protein: CASSPGGLAGGLTQDTQYF.